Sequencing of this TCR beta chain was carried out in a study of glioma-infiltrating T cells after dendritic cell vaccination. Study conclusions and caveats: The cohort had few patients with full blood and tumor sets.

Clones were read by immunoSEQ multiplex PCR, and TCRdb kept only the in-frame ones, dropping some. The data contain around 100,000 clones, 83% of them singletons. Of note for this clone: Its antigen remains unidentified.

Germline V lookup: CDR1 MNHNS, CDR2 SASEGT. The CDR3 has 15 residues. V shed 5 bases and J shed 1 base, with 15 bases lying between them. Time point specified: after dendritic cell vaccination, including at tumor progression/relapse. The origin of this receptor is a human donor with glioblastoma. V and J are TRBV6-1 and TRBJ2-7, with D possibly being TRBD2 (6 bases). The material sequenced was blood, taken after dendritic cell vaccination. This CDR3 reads CASSNTGTVSYEQYF. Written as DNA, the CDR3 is TGTGCCAGCAGTAATACCGGGACTGTATCCTACGAGCAGTACTTC.